One sample yielded the 2 T cell receptor beta chains listed below, sequenced in a study of blood T cells in healthy people across ages. Then a second PCR, running about 6 to 12 cycles, was carried out with a sample-barcoded 5' primer and a J-beta primer mix. In TCRdb, the 5' RACE reads were re-called with MiXCR into one record per CDR3 protein. The sample has more than 800,000 distinct CDR3 sequences; 25% to 35% are singletons. The specimen was blood. Source of these receptors: a woman aged 80 or older in good health.

The chain recombines TRBV24-1 with TRBJ2-6, with 7 bases that match TRBD1. V lost 5 bases and J lost 0; bases outside the gene matches: 6. CDR3 length: 17 residues. Germline assignment: CDR1 KGHDR and CDR2 SFDVKD. The CDR3 sequence: CATSVGQAPSGANVLTF. CDR3 DNA: TGTGCCACCAGTGTTGGACAGGCACCCTCTGGGGCCAACGTCCTGACTTTC.

To note about this clonotype: A much more abundant neighbour one base away suggests this may be a read error. The V and J genes are TRBV10-2 and TRBJ2-7; 11 bases are a match to TRBD2. The CDR3 is 15 residues long. The germline CDR1 and CDR2 sequences are WSHSY and SAAADI. V lost 6 bases to trimming and J lost 7 bases; unmatched junction nucleotides: 11. DNA for the CDR3: TGCGCCAGCAGGGACCCGCTAGCGGGGGGTAATGAGCAGTACTTC. This gives the protein CASRDPLAGGNEQYF.